The present T cell receptor beta chain was sequenced within a study of T cell clonotyping in hematopoietic cell transplantation. Whole-study context: Cytoreduction preceded collection of pretransplant recipient samples.

CDR3 length: 13 amino acids. V was clipped by 5 bases and J by 6 bases, with 15 bases between them. CDR1 SGHRS and CDR2 YFSETQ come from the germline V gene. Time point indicated: recipient sample about 28 days before transplant, after cytoreduction. General study findings and limits: Without cell sorting, CD4 versus CD8 contributions remain unresolved.

With respect to this clone: The antigen is not known.

Repertoires were generated with immunoSEQ multiplex PCR, while TCRdb's copy carries only in-frame clones and drops some. This table holds about 50,000 clones, under 90% found once. The chain has TRBV5-1 and TRBJ2-7; no definite D call. The source material was peripheral blood mononuclear cells, sampled before stem cell transplant. The receptor was isolated from a man aged 60 to 75 with biphenotypic leukemia. Some clones in this sample may be carry-over from other donors' samples. The CDR3 reads CASRVLLGGEQYF. The CDR3 bases are TGCGCCAGCAGGGTTTTGTTAGGCGGCGAGCAGTACTTC.